This note documents a single TCR beta chain sequence. The identical CDR3 is also encoded by other nucleotide sequences in the sample. Authors' processing steps: For the immunoSEQ data, sequences were junction-only without quality scores, so filtering differed. The repertoire was sequenced with immunoSEQ multiplex PCR; TCRdb's copy has only in-frame clones and lacks some. For V, J and clone size, that table is used; D and trimming come from the DNA. Of about 1 million clones in the sample, 70% to 80% were seen once. The sample is drawn from a study of shared clonotypes between healthy human individuals. Germline values: CDR1 LGHNA, CDR2 YSLEER. The CDR3 covers 15 residues. V gave up 1 base and J gave up 0 bases; unmatched junction bases: 1.

This chain connects TRBV4-3 to TRBJ2-3; 7 bases fit TRBD2. Material: memory CD4+ T cells sorted from blood. This sample's subset: CD45RA-negative fraction. The receptor comes from a man younger than 35 in good health. For the CDR3, the DNA is TGCGCCAGCAGCCAAGTGGGGGGGAGCACAGATACGCAGTATTTT. This translates into CASSQVGGSTDTQYF.